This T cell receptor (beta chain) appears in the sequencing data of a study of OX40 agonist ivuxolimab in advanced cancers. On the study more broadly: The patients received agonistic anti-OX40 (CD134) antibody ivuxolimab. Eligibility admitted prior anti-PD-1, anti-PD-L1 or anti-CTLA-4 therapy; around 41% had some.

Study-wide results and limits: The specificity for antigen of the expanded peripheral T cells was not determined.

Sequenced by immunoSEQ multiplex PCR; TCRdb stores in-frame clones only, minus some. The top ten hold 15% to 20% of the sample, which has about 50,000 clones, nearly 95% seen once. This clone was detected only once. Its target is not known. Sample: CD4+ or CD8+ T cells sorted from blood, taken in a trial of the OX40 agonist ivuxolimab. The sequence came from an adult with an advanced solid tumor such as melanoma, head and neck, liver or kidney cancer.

CDR3 sequence reads: CSVEDVAVGEQFF. The CDR3 bases are TGCAGCGTTGAAGACGTGGCTGTCGGTGAGCAGTTCTTC. The J gene is TRBJ2-1, the V gene TRBV29-1; D ambiguous. V lost 0 bases, J lost 9 bases, and 12 bases lay in between. This CDR3 is 13 amino acids long. Germline loops: CDR1 SQVTM, CDR2 ANQGSEA.